The 4 T cell receptor beta chains listed next were all sequenced from one sample in a study of blood T cells in healthy people across ages. With a J-beta primer mix and a sample-barcoded 5' primer, a second PCR ran about 7 to 11 cycles. TCRdb processed the 5' RACE reads anew with MiXCR; each CDR3 protein has one entry. The sample records 550,000 to 750,000 distinct CDR3 sequences, about 21% being singletons. Sequencing was performed on blood. The receptors were sampled from a man in his 70s in good health.

In this sample, this clonotype turned up a few times. At one end the junction does not follow the germline gene, possibly because of a read error. The chain combines TRBV7-7 with TRBJ2-5, with D perhaps assigned TRBD1 or TRBD2 (5 bases each). The end of the DNA aligns better with TRBJ2-1, so the J call may be wrong. This CDR3 spans 15 amino acids. The V gene's germline CDR1 is SSHAT and CDR2 FNYEAQ (reference sequence). As DNA, the CDR3 is TGTGCTAGCAGCTATGGGGGTCGGGGTTCGGGTGAGCAGTTCTTC. Its translation: CASSYGGRGSGEQFF.

The CDR3 DNA sequence: TGCAGTGCCGAACGTGATAGCGGGAGTACGAAGACCCAGTACTTC. It translates to CSAERDSGSTKTQYF. J is TRBJ2-5 and V is TRBV20-1; 9 bases match TRBD2. J lost 6 bases, V lost 6 bases, and 14 bases had no gene match. From germline, CDR1 is DFQATT and CDR2 SNEGSKA (reference sequence). The CDR3 length is 15 residues.

The table lists this clonotype with a count of one. V and J are TRBV20-1 and TRBJ1-3; no reliable D call. CDR1 and CDR2 from the germline V gene are DFQATT and SNEGSKA (reference sequence). The CDR3 spans 15 residues. Deletions cut 0 bases from V and 4 bases from J, with 13 bases between. CDR3 protein: CSARDLVKPGNTIYF. The CDR3 DNA sequence: TGCAGTGCTAGAGATCTGGTCAAGCCGGGAAACACCATATATTTT.

Only a few counts were recorded for this clonotype. The V and J genes are TRBV5-5 and TRBJ1-5, with D maybe TRBD1 (5 bases). Germline V gene lookup returns CDR1 SGHKS and CDR2 YYEKEE (reference sequence). CDR3 length equals 15 residues. Trimming stripped 0 bases from V and 5 bases from J, with 12 bases between. In DNA, the CDR3 is TGTGCCAGCAGCTTGGCGGCAGGGCTCGATCAGCCCCAGCATTTT. Its protein product is CASSLAAGLDQPQHF.